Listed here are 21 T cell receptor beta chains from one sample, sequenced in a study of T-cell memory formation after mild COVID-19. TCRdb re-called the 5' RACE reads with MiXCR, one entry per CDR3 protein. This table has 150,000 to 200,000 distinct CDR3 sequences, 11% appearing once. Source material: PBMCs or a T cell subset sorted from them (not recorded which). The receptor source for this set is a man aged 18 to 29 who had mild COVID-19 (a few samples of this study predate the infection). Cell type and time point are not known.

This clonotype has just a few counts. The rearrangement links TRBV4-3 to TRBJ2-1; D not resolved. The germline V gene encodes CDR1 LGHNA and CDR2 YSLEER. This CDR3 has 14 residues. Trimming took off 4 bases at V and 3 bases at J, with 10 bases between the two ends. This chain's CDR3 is CASSRAVNYNEQFF. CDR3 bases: TGCGCCAGCAGCCGGGCGGTGAACTACAATGAGCAGTTCTTC.

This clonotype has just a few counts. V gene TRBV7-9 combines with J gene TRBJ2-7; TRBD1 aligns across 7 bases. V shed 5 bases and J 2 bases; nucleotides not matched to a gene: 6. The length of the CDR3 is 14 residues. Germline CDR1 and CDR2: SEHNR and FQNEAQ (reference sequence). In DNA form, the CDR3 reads TGTGCCAGCAGCGGAGACAGGGCCGCCTACGAGCAGTACTTC. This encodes CASSGDRAAYEQYF.

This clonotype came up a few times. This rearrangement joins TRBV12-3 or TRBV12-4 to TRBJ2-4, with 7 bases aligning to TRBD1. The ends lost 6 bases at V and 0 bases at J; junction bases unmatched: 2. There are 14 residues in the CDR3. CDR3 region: CASRDRLAKNIQYF. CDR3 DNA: TGTGCCAGCAGGGACAGGTTAGCCAAAAACATTCAGTACTTC.

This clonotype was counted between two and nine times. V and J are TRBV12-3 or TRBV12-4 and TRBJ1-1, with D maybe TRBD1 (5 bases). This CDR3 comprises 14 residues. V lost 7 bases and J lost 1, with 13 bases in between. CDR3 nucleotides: TGTGCCAGCAATCCCGACAGTGGGAACACTGAAGCTTTCTTT. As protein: CASNPDSGNTEAFF.

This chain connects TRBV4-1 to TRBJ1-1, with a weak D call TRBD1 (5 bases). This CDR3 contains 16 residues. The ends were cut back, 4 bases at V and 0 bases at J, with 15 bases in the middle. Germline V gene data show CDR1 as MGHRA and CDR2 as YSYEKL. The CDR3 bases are TGCGCCAGCAGCCCCGCGTGGGGGACCCTGAACACTGAAGCTTTCTTT. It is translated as CASSPAWGTLNTEAFF.

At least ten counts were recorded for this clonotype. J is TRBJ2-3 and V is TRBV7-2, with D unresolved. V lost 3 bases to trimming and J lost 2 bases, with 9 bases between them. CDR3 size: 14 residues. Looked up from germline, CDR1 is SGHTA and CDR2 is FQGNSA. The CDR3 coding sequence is TGTGCCAGCAGCTTCGGTTATTACACAGATACGCAGTATTTT. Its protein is CASSFGYYTDTQYF. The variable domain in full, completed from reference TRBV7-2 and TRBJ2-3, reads GAGVSQSPSNKVTEKGKDVELRCDPISGHTALYWYRQSLGQGLEFLIYFQGNSAPDKSGLPSDRFSAERTGGSVSTLTIQRTQQEDSAVYLCASSFGYYTDTQYFGPGTRLTVL.

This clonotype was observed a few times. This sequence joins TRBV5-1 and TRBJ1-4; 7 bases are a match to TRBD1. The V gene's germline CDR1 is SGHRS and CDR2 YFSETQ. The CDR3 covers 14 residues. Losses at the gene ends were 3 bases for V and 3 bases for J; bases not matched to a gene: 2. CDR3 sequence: CASSSGTANEKLFF. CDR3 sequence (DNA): TGCGCCAGCAGCTCCGGGACAGCTAATGAAAAACTGTTTTTT.

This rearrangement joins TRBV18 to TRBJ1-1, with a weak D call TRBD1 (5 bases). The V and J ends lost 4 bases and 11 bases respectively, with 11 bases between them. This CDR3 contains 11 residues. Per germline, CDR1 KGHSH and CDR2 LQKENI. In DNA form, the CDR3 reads TGTGCCAGCTCACTACTAGGGGCCGCTTTCTTT. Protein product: CASSLLGAAFF.

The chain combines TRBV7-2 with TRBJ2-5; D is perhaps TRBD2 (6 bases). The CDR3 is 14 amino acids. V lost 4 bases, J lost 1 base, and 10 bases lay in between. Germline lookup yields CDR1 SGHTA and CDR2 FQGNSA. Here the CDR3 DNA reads TGTGCCAGCAGCTGGGCGGGGCCCCAAGAGACCCAGTACTTC. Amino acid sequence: CASSWAGPQETQYF.

CDR3 nucleotides: TGTGCCAGCAGTTTAAGAGGGTTAGCGGGAGACTCCTACGAGCAGTACTTC. Protein product: CASSLRGLAGDSYEQYF. The chain recombines TRBV27 with TRBJ2-7, with 9 bases identical to TRBD2. CDR1 MNHEY and CDR2 SMNVEV come from the germline V gene (reference sequence). V was clipped by 2 bases and J by 0 bases; unmatched bases: 8. The CDR3 contains 17 residues.

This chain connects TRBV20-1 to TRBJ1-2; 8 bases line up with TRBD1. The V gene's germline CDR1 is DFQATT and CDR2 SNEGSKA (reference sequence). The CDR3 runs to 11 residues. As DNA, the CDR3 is TGCAGCGCGGTCAGGGGGCCTGGCTACACCTTC. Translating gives CSAVRGPGYTF.

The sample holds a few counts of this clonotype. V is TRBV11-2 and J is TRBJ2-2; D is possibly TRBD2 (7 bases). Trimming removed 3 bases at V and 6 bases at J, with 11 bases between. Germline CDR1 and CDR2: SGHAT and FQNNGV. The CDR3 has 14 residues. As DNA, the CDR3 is TGTGCCAGCAGCTTTATGGGGGGGCCCGGGGAGCTGTTTTTT. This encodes CASSFMGGPGELFF.

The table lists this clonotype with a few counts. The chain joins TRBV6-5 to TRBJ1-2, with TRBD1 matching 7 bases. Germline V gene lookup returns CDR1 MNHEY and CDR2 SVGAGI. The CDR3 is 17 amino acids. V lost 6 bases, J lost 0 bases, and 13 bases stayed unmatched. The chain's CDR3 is CASSWTGSRITNYGYTF. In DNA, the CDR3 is TGTGCCAGCAGCTGGACAGGAAGCAGAATAACTAACTATGGCTACACCTTC.

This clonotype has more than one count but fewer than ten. Written as DNA, the CDR3 is TGTGCCAGCAGCTTAGGATCCGGGTTCGGGGAGACCCAGTACTTC. Its translation: CASSLGSGFGETQYF. The chain employs TRBV7-2 and TRBJ2-5; the D is unclear. V was pared by 1 base and J by 5 bases, with 14 bases between. Germline V gives CDR1 SGHTA, CDR2 FQGNSA. This CDR3 is 15 amino acids long.

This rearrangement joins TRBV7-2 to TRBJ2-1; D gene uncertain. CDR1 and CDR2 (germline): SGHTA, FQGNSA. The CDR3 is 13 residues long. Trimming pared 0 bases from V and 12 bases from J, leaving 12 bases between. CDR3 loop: CASSLASDRGQFF. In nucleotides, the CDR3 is TGTGCCAGCAGCTTAGCGTCAGACCGCGGGCAGTTCTTC.

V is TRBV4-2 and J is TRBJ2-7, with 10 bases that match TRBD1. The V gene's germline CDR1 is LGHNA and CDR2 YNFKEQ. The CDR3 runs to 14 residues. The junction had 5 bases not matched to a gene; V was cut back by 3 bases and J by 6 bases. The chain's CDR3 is CASSHTRTGGEQYF. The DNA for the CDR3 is TGTGCCAGCAGCCATACCAGGACAGGGGGCGAGCAGTACTTC.

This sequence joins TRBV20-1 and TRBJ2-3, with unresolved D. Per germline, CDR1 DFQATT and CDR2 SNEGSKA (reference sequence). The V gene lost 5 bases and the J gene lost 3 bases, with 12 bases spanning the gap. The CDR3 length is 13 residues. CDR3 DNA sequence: TGCAGTGCTTTTGACCCGTTTACAGATACGCAGTATTTT. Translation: CSAFDPFTDTQYF.

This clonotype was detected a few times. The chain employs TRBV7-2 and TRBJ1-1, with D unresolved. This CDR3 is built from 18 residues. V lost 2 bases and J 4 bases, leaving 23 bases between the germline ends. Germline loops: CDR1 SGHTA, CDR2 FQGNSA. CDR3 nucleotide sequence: TGTGCCAGCAGCTTAAGAGGGCTCGACTGGGGAGTGAGCACTGAAGCTTTCTTT. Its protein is CASSLRGLDWGVSTEAFF.

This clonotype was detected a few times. DNA of the CDR3: TGTGCCAGCTCCGCCGGACCGATCGAGCAGTACTTC. It encodes CASSAGPIEQYF. J is TRBJ2-7 and V is TRBV6-6, with D unclear. V dropped 8 bases and J dropped 6 bases, with 14 bases sitting between them. Germline V lookup: CDR1 MNHNY, CDR2 SVGAGI (reference sequence). The CDR3 has 12 amino acids.

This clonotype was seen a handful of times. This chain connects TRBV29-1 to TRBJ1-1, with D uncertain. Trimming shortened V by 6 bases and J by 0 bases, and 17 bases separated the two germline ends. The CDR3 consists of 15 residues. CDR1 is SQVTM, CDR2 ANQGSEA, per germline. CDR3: CSVVHLPLMNTEAFF. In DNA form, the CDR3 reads TGCAGCGTAGTTCACCTCCCACTCATGAACACTGAAGCTTTCTTT. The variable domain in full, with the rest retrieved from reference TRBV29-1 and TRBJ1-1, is SAVISQKPSRDICQRGTSLTIQCQVDSQVTMMFWYRQQPGQSLTLIATANQGSEATYESGFVIDKFPISRPNLTFSTLTVSNMSPEDSSIYLCSVVHLPLMNTEAFFGQGTRLTVV.

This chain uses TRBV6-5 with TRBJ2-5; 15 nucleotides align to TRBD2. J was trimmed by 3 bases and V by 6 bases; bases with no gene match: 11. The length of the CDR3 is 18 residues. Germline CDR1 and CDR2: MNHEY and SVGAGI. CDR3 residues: CASRNGGLAGGQKETQYF. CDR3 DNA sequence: TGTGCCAGCAGAAACGGGGGACTAGCGGGGGGTCAAAAAGAGACCCAGTACTTC.